A single sample is the source of the 2 T cell receptor beta chains below, sequenced in a study of breast tumors, draining lymph nodes, adjacent tissues. Axillary draining lymph nodes of breast cancer patients supplied the node samples. TCRdb independently ran MiXCR on the multiplex PCR reads; one entry per CDR3 protein. Among 200,000 to 250,000 distinct CDR3 sequences listed, less than 45% were seen once. The specimen was axillary lymph node tissue. These receptor sequences come from a female donor with breast cancer. Some clones in this sample may be carry-over from other donors' samples.

This clonotype was seen just once. A much larger clone lies one base from this, so it may be a read error. CDR3 residues: CASGFAAGGTYEQYF. The CDR3 region has the DNA TGTGCTAGTGGTTTCGCGGCAGGGGGGACCTACGAGCAGTACTTC. The chain employs TRBV12-5 and TRBJ2-7, with a possible D match to TRBD1 (7 bases). The CDR3 sequence is 15 residues long. Germline V CDR1 and CDR2: LGHNT, FRNRAP. V was clipped by 3 bases and J by 2 bases, with 14 bases between them.

This clonotype was detected many times. In DNA, the CDR3 is TGTGCCAGCAGCGCGGTCGAGGGACAGCCCAATCAGCCCCAGCATTTT. Amino acids: CASSAVEGQPNQPQHF. V usage is TRBV7-9 and J usage is TRBJ1-5; 7 positions agree with TRBD1. Per germline, CDR1 SEHNR and CDR2 FQNEAQ (reference sequence). V lost 5 bases, J lost 3 bases, and 10 bases stayed unmatched. The CDR3 runs 16 residues.